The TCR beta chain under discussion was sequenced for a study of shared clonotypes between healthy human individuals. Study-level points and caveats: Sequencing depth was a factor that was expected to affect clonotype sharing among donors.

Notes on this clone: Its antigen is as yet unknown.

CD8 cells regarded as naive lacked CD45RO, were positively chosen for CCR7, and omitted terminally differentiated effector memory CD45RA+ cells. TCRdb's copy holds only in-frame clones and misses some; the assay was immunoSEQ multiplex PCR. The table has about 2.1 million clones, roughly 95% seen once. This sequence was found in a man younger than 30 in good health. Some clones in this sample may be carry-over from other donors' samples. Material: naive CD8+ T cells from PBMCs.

This CDR3 is CAWSGGGRADEQFF. The CDR3 DNA follows: TGTGCCTGGAGCGGTGGCGGGAGGGCCGATGAGCAGTTCTTC. The J gene is TRBJ2-1, the V gene TRBV30; 9 nucleotides match TRBD2. From germline, CDR1 is GTSNPN and CDR2 SVGIG (reference sequence). The CDR3 runs to 14 residues. Trimming removed 3 bases from V and 8 bases from J; junction bases left unmatched: 8.